These 7 T cell receptor beta chains originate from one sample sequenced in a study of shared clonotypes between healthy human individuals. Here immunoSEQ multiplex PCR was the method, and the copy in TCRdb shows in-frame clones only, minus some. The table shows about 1.1 million clones, with 70% to 80% occurring only once. Input material: memory CD4+ T cells from PBMCs. The subset is: CD45RA-negative fraction. These receptors all come from a man between 18 and 35 years old in good health. Some clones in this sample may be carry-over from other donors' samples.

The chain is built from TRBV15 and TRBJ2-1, with 9 bases fitting TRBD2. Germline-derived CDR1 and CDR2 are LNHNV and YYDKDF (reference sequence). The CDR3 extends over 16 amino acids. V lost 0 bases and J lost 0; bases outside the gene matches: 0. The CDR3 reads CATSRDSGSSYNEQFF. Written as DNA, the CDR3 is TGTGCCACCAGCAGAGATAGCGGGAGCTCCTACAATGAGCAGTTCTTC.

About this clone itself: The same CDR3 is also encoded by other DNA sequences in this sample. This sequence joins TRBV9 and TRBJ1-1, with 7 nucleotides matching TRBD1. Trimming at V came to 6 bases and at J to 1 base, leaving 3 bases not matched to a gene. The germline V gene encodes CDR1 SGDLS and CDR2 YYNGEE. This CDR3 is 13 amino acids long. The chain's CDR3 is CASNRQGNTEAFF. The CDR3 coding sequence is TGTGCCAGCAACAGACAGGGGAACACTGAAGCTTTCTTT.

The V gene is TRBV9, the J gene TRBJ2-7; tentative D call: TRBD1 (6 bases). This CDR3 spans 15 amino acids. Trimming cost V 4 bases and J 2 bases, with 16 bases left between them. Germline values: CDR1 SGDLS, CDR2 YYNGEE. The CDR3 region has the DNA TGTGCCAGCAGCCCCCATGGTACAGGGACCTACGAGCAGTACTTC. Translated, it gives CASSPHGTGTYEQYF. Combining the CDR3 with reference TRBV9 and TRBJ2-7 gives the whole variable domain DSGVTQTPKHLITATGQRVTLRCSPRSGDLSVYWYQQSLDQGLQFLIQYYNGEERAKGNILERFSAQQFPDLHSELNLSSLELGDSALYFCASSPHGTGTYEQYFGPGTRLTVT.

This chain links TRBV7-3 with TRBJ2-2; D remains ambiguous. CDR1 is SGHTA and CDR2 is FQGTGA in the germline V gene. The CDR3 covers 14 residues. Trimming took 4 bases from V and 6 from J, leaving 12 bases between them. In DNA, the CDR3 is TGTGCCAGCAGCTCTACCCGTGGCGCCGGGGAGCTGTTTTTT. As protein: CASSSTRGAGELFF.

The rearrangement joins TRBV15 to TRBJ2-4, with 13 bases matching TRBD2. The CDR3 runs to 18 residues. The ends lost 0 bases at V and 12 bases at J; junction bases unmatched: 14. Germline assignment: CDR1 LNHNV and CDR2 YYDKDF (reference sequence). Here the CDR3 DNA reads TGTGCCACCAGCAGAGATTCCAGGCCGGGACTAGCGGGACTACCTCAGTACTTC. This encodes CATSRDSRPGLAGLPQYF.

This clone was observed a few times. The same CDR3 is also encoded by other DNA sequences in this sample. V gene TRBV28 combines with J gene TRBJ2-1; no firm D call. The V and J ends lost 9 bases and 4 bases respectively, with 13 bases between them. Germline V gene data show CDR1 as MDHEN and CDR2 as SYDVKM. This CDR3 has 13 residues. The CDR3 coding sequence is TGTGCCAGTTCCCCCCCGACTTACAATGAGCAGTTCTTC. It translates to CASSPPTYNEQFF.

V is TRBV6-6 and J is TRBJ1-3, with D hard to call. The V and J ends lost 6 bases and 2 bases respectively, with 5 bases between them. This CDR3 comprises 12 residues. The germline V gene encodes CDR1 MNHNY and CDR2 SVGAGI (reference sequence). This chain's CDR3 is CASRQPGNTIYF. CDR3 sequence (DNA): TGTGCCAGCAGACAGCCTGGAAACACCATATATTTT.